Below, one T cell receptor beta chain is given with its context. These data originate in a study of blood T cell repertoires in COVID-19. Method: immunoSEQ multiplex PCR; TCRdb's copy keeps in-frame clones and lacks some. The data show tens of thousands of clones, less than 85% seen once. The sample taken for sequencing was peripheral blood. The origin of this receptor is a human donor in a cohort sampled during active COVID-19.

The CDR3 sequence: CASSYSRQLNTEAFF. CDR3 bases: TGTGCCAGCAGTTACTCGCGACAACTGAACACTGAAGCTTTCTTT. The rearrangement joins TRBV6-5 to TRBJ1-1; D is unresolved. Trimming cost V 0 bases and J 0 bases, with 8 bases left between them. The CDR3 is made up of 15 amino acids. Germline values: CDR1 MNHEY, CDR2 SVGAGI.